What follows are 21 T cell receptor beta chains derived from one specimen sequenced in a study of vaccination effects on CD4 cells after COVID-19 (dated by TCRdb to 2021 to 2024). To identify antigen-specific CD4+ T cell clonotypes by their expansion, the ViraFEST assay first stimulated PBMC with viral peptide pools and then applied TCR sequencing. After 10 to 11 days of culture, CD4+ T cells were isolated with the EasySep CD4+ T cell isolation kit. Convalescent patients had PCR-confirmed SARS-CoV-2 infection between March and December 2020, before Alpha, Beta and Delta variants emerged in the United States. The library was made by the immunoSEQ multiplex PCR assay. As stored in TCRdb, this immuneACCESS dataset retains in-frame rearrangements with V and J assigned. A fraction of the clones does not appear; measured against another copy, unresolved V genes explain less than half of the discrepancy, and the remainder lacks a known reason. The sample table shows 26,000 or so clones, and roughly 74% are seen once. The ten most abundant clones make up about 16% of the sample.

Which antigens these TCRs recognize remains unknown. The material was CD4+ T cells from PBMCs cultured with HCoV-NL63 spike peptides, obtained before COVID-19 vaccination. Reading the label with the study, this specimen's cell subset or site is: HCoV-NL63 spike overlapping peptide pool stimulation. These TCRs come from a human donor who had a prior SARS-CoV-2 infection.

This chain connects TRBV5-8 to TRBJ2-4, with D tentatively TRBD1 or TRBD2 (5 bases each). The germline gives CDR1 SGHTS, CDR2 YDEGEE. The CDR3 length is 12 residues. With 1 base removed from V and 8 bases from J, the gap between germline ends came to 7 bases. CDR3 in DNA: TGTGCCAGCAGCTTGAGGGACCACATTCAGTACTTC. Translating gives CASSLRDHIQYF.

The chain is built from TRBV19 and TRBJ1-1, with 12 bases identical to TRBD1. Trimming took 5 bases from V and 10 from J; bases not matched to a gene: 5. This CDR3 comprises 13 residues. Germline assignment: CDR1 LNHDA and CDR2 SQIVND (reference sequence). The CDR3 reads CASSVGTGGRAFF. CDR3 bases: TGTGCCAGTAGTGTCGGGACAGGGGGCAGAGCTTTCTTT.

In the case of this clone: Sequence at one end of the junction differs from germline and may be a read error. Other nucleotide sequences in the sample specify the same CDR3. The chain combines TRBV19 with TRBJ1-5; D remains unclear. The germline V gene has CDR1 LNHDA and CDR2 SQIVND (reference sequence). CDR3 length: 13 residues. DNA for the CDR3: TGTGCCAGTAGTGTAGACCGCAATCAGCCCCAGCATTTT. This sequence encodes CASSVDRNQPQHF.

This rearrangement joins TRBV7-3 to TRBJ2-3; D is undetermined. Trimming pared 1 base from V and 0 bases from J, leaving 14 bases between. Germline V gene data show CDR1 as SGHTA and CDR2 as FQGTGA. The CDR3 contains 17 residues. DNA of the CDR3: TGTGCCAGCAGCTTAATTCCTTCGGGTAAAAGCACAGATACGCAGTATTTT. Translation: CASSLIPSGKSTDTQYF.

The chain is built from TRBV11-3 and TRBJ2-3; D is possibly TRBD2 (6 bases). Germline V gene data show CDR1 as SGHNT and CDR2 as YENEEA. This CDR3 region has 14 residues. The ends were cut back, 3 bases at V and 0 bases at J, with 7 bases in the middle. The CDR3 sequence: CASSFGTSTDTQYF. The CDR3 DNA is TGTGCCAGCAGCTTCGGGACTAGCACAGATACGCAGTATTTT.

The CDR3 sequence: CATSDSGRATDTQYF. CDR3 bases: TGTGCCACCAGTGATAGTGGCAGGGCGACAGATACGCAGTATTTT. The rearrangement uses TRBV24-1 and TRBJ2-3; weak D call: TRBD1 (5 bases). The germline V gene encodes CDR1 KGHDR and CDR2 SFDVKD. Trimming shortened V by 3 bases and J by 3 bases, and 12 bases separated the two germline ends. There are 15 residues in the CDR3.

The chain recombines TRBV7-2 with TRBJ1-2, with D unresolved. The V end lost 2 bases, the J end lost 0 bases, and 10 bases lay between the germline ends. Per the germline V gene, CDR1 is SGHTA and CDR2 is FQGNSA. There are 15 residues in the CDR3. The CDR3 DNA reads TGTGCCAGCAGCTTAAGACCCGGAGCTAACTATGGCTACACCTTC. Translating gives CASSLRPGANYGYTF.

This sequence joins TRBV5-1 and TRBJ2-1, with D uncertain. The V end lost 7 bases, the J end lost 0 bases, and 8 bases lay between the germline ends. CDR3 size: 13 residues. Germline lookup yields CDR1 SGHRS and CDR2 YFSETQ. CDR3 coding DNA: TGCGCCAGCCATGATAACTCCTACAATGAGCAGTTCTTC. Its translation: CASHDNSYNEQFF.

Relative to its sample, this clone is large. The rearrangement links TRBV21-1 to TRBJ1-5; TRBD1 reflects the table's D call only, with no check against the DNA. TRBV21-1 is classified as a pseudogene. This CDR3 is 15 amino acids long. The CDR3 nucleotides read TGTGCCAATACTGAAGGGGTACTAAGCAATCAGCCCCAGCATTTT. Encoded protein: CANTEGVLSNQPQHF.

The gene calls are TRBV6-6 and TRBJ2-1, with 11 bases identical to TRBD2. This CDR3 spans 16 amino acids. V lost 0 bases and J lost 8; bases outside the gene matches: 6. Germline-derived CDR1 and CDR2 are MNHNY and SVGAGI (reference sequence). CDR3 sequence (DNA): TGTGCCAGCAGTTACTCGAGGCTAGCGGGAGGATATGAGCAGTTCTTC. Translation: CASSYSRLAGGYEQFF.

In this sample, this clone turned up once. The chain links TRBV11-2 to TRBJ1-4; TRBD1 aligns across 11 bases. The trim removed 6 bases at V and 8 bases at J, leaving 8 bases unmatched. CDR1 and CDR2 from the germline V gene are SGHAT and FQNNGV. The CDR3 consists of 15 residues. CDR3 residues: CASRKSGTGGEKLFF. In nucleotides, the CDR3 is TGTGCCAGCAGGAAAAGCGGGACAGGGGGGGAAAAACTGTTTTTT.

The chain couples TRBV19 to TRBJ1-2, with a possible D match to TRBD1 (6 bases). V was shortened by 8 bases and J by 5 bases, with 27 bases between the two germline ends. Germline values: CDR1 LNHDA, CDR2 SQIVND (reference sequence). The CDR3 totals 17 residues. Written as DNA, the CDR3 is TGTGCCAGTCGCCCATGGGGGGCGACAGACGGGGGTTATGGCTACACCTTC. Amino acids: CASRPWGATDGGYGYTF.

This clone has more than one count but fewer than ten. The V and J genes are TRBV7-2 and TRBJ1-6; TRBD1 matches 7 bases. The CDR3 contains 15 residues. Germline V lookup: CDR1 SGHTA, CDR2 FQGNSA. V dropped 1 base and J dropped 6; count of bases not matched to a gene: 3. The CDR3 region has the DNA TGTGCCAGCAGCTTAGAGGGGACAGCTAATTCACCCCTCCACTTT. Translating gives CASSLEGTANSPLHF.

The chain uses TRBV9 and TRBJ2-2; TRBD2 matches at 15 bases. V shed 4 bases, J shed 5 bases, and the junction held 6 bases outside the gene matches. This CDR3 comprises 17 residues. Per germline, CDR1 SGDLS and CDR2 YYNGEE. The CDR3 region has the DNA TGTGCCAGCAGCCCATGGACTAGCGGGGGGGGTACCGGGGAGCTGTTTTTT. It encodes CASSPWTSGGGTGELFF.

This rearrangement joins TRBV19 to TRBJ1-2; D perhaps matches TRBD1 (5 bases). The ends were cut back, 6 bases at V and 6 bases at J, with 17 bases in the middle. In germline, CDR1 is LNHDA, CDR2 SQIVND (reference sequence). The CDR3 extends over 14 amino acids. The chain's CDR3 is CASSPVTRVNGYTF. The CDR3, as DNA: TGTGCCAGTAGCCCCGTGACCAGGGTTAATGGCTACACCTTC. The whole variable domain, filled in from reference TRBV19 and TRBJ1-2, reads DGGITQSPKYLFRKEGQNVTLSCEQNLNHDAMYWYRQDPGQGLRLIYYSQIVNDFQKGDIAEGYSVSREKKESFPLTVTSAQKNPTAFYLCASSPVTRVNGYTFGSGTRLTVV.

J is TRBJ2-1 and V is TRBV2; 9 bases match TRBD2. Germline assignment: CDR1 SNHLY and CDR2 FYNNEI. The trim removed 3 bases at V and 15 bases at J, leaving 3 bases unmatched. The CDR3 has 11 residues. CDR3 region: CASSDAGGRFF. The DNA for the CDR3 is TGTGCCAGCAGTGACGCGGGGGGGCGGTTCTTC.

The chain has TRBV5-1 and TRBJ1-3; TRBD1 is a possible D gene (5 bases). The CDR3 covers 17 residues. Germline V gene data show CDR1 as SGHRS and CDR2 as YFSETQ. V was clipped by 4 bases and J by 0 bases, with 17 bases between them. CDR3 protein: CASSPRDRAYSGNTIYF. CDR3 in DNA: TGCGCCAGCAGCCCACGGGACCGGGCATACTCTGGAAACACCATATATTTT.

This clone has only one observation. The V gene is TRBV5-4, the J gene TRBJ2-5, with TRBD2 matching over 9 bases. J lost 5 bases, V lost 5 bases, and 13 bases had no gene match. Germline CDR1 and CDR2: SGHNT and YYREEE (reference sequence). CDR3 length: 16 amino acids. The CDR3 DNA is TGTGCCAGCAGACCGGGACTAGCCGGAGGAAGGGAGACCCAGTACTTC. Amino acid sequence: CASRPGLAGGRETQYF.

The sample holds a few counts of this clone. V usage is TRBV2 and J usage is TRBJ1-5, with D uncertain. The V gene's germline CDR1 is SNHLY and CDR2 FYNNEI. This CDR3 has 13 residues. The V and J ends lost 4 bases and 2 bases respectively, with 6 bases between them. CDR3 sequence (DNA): TGTGCCAGCAGTGGGGGAGGCAATCAGCCCCAGCATTTT. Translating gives CASSGGGNQPQHF.

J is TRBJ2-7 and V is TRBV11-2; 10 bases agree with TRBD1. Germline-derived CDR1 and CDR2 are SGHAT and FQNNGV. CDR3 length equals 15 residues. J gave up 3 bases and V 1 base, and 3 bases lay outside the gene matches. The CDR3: CASSLAGTGVYEQYF. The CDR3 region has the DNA TGTGCCAGCAGCTTAGCTGGGACAGGGGTCTACGAGCAGTACTTC.

CDR3 amino acids: CASSPRFSGGRENEQFF. The CDR3 bases are TGTGCCAGCTCACCACGTTTTTCGGGGGGCCGAGAGAATGAGCAGTTCTTC. The chain employs TRBV18 and TRBJ2-1; D perhaps matches TRBD2 (7 bases). The CDR3 is 17 amino acids. V was cut by 1 base and J by 7 bases, with 20 bases left in between. Germline V gene data show CDR1 as KGHSH and CDR2 as LQKENI.